Listed below are T cell receptor beta chains from one sample, sequenced in a study of T cell clonotyping in hematopoietic cell transplantation. Measured with immunoSEQ multiplex PCR; TCRdb has only the in-frame clones, and not every one. Here the sample spans 45,000 to 60,000 clones, 86% being singletons. This material consisted of peripheral blood mononuclear cells, taken before stem cell transplant. These receptors originate from a man aged 60-69 years with biphenotypic leukemia. Some clones in this sample may be carry-over from other donors' samples. The CDR3 runs from the conserved cysteine through the conserved F or W. A D gene is named only where the DNA matches it firmly. A clone size is listed for some rows: how often the clone was seen (once, few, many), or a class if it is expanded.

J | V | size | D | CDR3 | DNA
TRBJ2-2 | TRBV6-6 | - | - | CASRNRGGDTGELFF | TGTGCCAGCAGAAACAGGGGAGGCGACACCGGGGAGCTGTTTTTT
TRBJ1-2 | TRBV2 | few | - | CASSENREVNYGYTF | TGTGCCAGCAGTGAAAACAGGGAGGTTAACTATGGCTACACCTTC
TRBJ2-2 | TRBV11-3 | - | - | CASSLAGDVFTGELFF | TGTGCCAGCAGCTTAGCGGGAGATGTCTTCACCGGGGAGCTGTTTTTT
TRBJ2-2 | TRBV5-6 | - | - | CASSYDPNTGELFF | TGTGCCAGCAGCTACGACCCGAACACCGGGGAGCTGTTTTTT
TRBJ2-3 | TRBV9 | - | - | CASSVGPYSRTDTQYF | TGTGCCAGCAGCGTAGGGCCCTATAGCCGCACAGATACGCAGTATTTT
TRBJ1-3 | TRBV11-2 | - | - | CASSLDWDGLRHF | TGTGCCAGCAGCCTAGATTGGGACGGATTAAGGCATTTT
TRBJ2-7 | TRBV25-1 | - | - | CASSEVTSLYEQYF | TGTGCCAGCAGTGAGGTTACTAGCCTCTACGAGCAGTACTTC
TRBJ1-2 | TRBV30 | - | TRBD1 | CAWTGTGRYGYTF | TGTGCCTGGACCGGGACAGGGCGCTATGGCTACACCTTC
TRBJ1-1 | TRBV28 | - | - | CASRIMNTEAFF | TGTGCCAGCAGGATAATGAACACTGAAGCTTTCTTT
TRBJ2-1 | TRBV9 | few | - | CASSVLGDFGGEQFF | TGTGCCAGCAGCGTCCTAGGGGATTTCGGCGGTGAGCAGTTCTTC
TRBJ1-5 | TRBV28 | - | - | CASSLQGYSNQPQHF | TGTGCCAGCAGTTTACAGGGATATAGCAATCAGCCCCAGCATTTT
TRBJ1-2 | TRBV6-5 | - | TRBD1 | CASSSWDRRYGYTF | TGTGCCAGCAGTTCCTGGGACAGACGCTATGGCTACACCTTC
TRBJ2-5 | TRBV7-9 | - | - | CASSRGGETQYF | TGTGCCAGCAGCCGGGGTGGGGAGACCCAGTACTTC
TRBJ1-2 | TRBV28 | once | - | CASSPLLVGVPLSDYGYTF | TGTGCCAGCAGCCCGCTCCTCGTGGGGGTTCCGCTCTCTGACTATGGCTACACCTTC
TRBJ2-7 | TRBV6-5 | - | TRBD2 | CASRNSGGSYEQYF | TGTGCCAGCCGGAATAGCGGGGGTTCCTACGAGCAGTACTTC
TRBJ2-2 | TRBV5-1 | once | TRBD2 | CASSPDRLAGENTGELFF | TGCGCCAGCAGCCCGGACCGGTTAGCGGGAGAGAACACCGGGGAGCTGTTTTTT